This T cell receptor beta chain was obtained from a study of PD-1 blockade in classical Hodgkin lymphoma. Study-wide points: Undefined causes, possibly disease activity or prior therapy, underlie the repertoire differences. Complete responders' baseline diversity resembled that of newly diagnosed patients. At C4D1, TCR diversity had climbed significantly for CD4+ cells, though not for CD8+ cells.

The data were produced by immunoSEQ multiplex PCR, yet TCRdb's version contains in-frame clones alone and is incomplete. The data hold under 45,000 clones, with over 70% observed a single time. Every patient had relapsed following autologous stem cell transplantation, and cohorts differed in brentuximab vedotin exposure. Progressive disease, partial response or complete response was each patient's best response. To note about this clone: Its antigen is unidentified.

CDR3 length equals 13 residues. Trimming pared 3 bases from V and 4 bases from J, leaving 9 bases between. The germline gives CDR1 SGHAT, CDR2 FQNNGV. The rearrangement links TRBV11-2 to TRBJ1-1; D uncertain. The receptor was derived from a human donor with classical Hodgkin lymphoma. Sequencing was performed on peripheral blood mononuclear cells (PBMCs), taken at baseline. The CDR3 coding sequence is TGTGCCAGCAGCTTGCTTTCCGGCACTGAAGCTTTCTTT. Amino acids: CASSLLSGTEAFF.